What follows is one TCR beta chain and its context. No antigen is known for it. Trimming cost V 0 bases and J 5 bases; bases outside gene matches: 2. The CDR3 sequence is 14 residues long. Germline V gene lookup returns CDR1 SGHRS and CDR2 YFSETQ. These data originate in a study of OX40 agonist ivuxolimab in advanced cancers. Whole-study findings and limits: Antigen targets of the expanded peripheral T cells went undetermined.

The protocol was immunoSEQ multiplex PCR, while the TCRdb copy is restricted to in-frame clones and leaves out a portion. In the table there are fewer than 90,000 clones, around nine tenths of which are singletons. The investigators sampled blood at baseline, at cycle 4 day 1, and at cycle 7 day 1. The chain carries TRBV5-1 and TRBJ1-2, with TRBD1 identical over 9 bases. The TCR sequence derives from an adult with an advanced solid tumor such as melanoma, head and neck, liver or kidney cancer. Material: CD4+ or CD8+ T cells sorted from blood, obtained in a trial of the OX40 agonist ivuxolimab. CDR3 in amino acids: CASSLEQGAYGYTF. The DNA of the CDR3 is TGCGCCAGCAGCTTGGAACAGGGGGCATATGGCTACACCTTC.